The present entry profiles one T cell receptor (beta chain) with its context. This record comes from a study of T cells after yellow fever vaccination. Study details: Fractions low in cell number were prepared with SMART-Seq v4 Ultra Low Input.

They built TCR cDNA with 5'RACE template switching, a step that put in a universal primer site and UMIs. TCRdb itself ran the 5' RACE reads through MiXCR, one entry per CDR3 protein. The sample carries around 320,000 distinct CDR3 sequences, about 11% recorded once. The CDR3 has 13 amino acids. Trimming took 0 bases from V and 4 from J, leaving 7 bases between them. Germline-derived CDR1 and CDR2 are SGHRS and YFSETQ. V gene TRBV5-1 combines with J gene TRBJ1-2; no firm D call. Source: CD4+ T cells sorted from PBMCs, taken 45 days after the yellow fever booster vaccination. The receptor was isolated from a man between 18 and 29 years old who received the YFV17D yellow fever vaccine. The CDR3 region is CASSLEKGYGYTF. The CDR3, as DNA: TGCGCCAGCAGCTTGGAGAAAGGCTATGGCTACACCTTC. Together with reference TRBV5-1 and TRBJ1-2, the CDR3 gives the full variable domain: KAGVTQTPRYLIKTRGQQVTLSCSPISGHRSVSWYQQTPGQGLQFLFEYFSETQRNKGNFPGRFSGRQFSNSRSEMNVSTLELGDSALYLCASSLEKGYGYTFGSGTRLTVV.